These T cell receptor beta chains were read from a single sample in a study of identical twins. TCRdb ran MiXCR on the 5' RACE reads and lists one entry per CDR3 protein. The sample yields roughly 710,000 distinct CDR3 sequences, 5.5% to 6.5% seen once. The material sequenced was naive T cells sorted from blood. The receptors were sampled from a man between 18 and 35 years old in good health. CDR3s leave out the opening cysteine and the closing phenylalanine or tryptophan.

len,j_gene,v_gene,CDR3aa
11,TRBJ1-4,TRBV6-1,ASSERPFEKLF
14,TRBJ2-7,TRBV4-3,ASSPSLAGESREQY
9,TRBJ2-1,TRBV6-6,ASSPMGLTV
15,TRBJ2-3,TRBV18,ASSPPFSGRFADTQY
12,TRBJ1-2,TRBV6-1,ASRRTIGDYGYT
10,TRBJ2-7,TRBV15,ATSREIGEQY
13,TRBJ2-2,TRBV4-1,ASSQLREGTGELF
12,TRBJ1-5,TRBV20-1,SARARTGQQPQH
15,TRBJ2-2,TRBV30,AWSVGRTNLWTGELF
12,TRBJ2-3,TRBV6-1,ASSGTPGTDTQY
9,TRBJ2-1,TRBV29-1,SGRQGYEQF
10,TRBJ1-3,TRBV28,ASSLSAGGDE
11,TRBJ2-7,TRBV4-3,ASSQDRGYEQY
14,TRBJ2-1,TRBV20-1,SARGLAGRSYNEQF
13,TRBJ2-3,TRBV24-1,ATRATSGIPDTQY
13,TRBJ2-1,TRBV7-8,ASSLLGGVYNEQF
11,TRBJ2-1,TRBV7-2,ASSTKTGGEQF
17,TRBJ2-1,TRBV15,ATSRGLAGGPSSYNEQF
13,TRBJ2-3,TRBV20-1,SARGNRASTDTQY
12,TRBJ2-3,TRBV27,ASSWGPSTDTQY
11,TRBJ2-1,TRBV15,ATSRGPKNEQF
16,TRBJ2-7,TRBV5-4,ASSGPGLAGPNSYEQY
11,TRBJ1-1,TRBV28,ASSSGQAAEAF
12,TRBJ2-4,TRBV20-1,SAHPGTLGDIQY